The 14 T cell receptor beta chains below all came from one sample that was sequenced in a study of blood T cells in healthy people across ages. Together with a sample-barcoded 5' primer, a J-beta primer mix was included in a second PCR lasting about 7 to 12 cycles. TCRdb processed the 5' RACE reads anew with MiXCR; each CDR3 protein has one entry. The repertoire holds 1.2 million to 1.5 million distinct CDR3 sequences, with roughly 59% as singletons. The sequencing sample was made of blood. The receptors here all came from a man aged 18 to 30 in good health.

The chain recombines TRBV3-1 with TRBJ1-2; possible D gene TRBD1, 5 bases. With 5 bases removed from V and 13 bases from J, the gap between germline ends came to 14 bases. CDR3 length: 11 amino acids. The germline V gene encodes CDR1 LGHDT and CDR2 YNNKEL (reference sequence). This chain's CDR3 is CASSVLQGLTF. CDR3 nucleotides: TGTGCCAGCAGCGTATTGCAGGGACTCACCTTC.

The chain carries TRBV5-1 and TRBJ2-1; D unclear. V lost 2 bases and J 3 bases, leaving 9 bases between the germline ends. Per the germline V gene, CDR1 is SGHRS and CDR2 is YFSETQ. This CDR3 region has 14 residues. CDR3 DNA: TGCGCCAGCAGCTTCGCGACGGACTACAATGAGCAGTTCTTC. Its translation is CASSFATDYNEQFF.

V usage is TRBV9 and J usage is TRBJ2-7, with D tentatively TRBD1 (6 bases). There are 16 residues in the CDR3. V dropped 0 bases and J dropped 0 bases, with 13 bases sitting between them. In germline, CDR1 is SGDLS, CDR2 YYNGEE. The CDR3 protein is CASSVGSGDSSYEQYF. CDR3 bases: TGTGCCAGCAGCGTAGGGTCAGGGGATAGCTCCTACGAGCAGTACTTC.

The rearrangement links TRBV9 to TRBJ2-4; D tentatively fits TRBD1 or TRBD2 (5 bases each). The end of the DNA aligns better with TRBJ2-7, so the J call may be wrong. CDR3 length: 15 amino acids. Germline lookup yields CDR1 SGDLS and CDR2 YYNGEE. In nucleotides, the CDR3 is TGTGCCAGCAGCGTAGCTTTCCAGGGAGAGTACGAGCAGTACTTC. The encoded protein is CASSVAFQGEYEQYF.

The DNA for the CDR3 is TGCGCCAGCAGCCCGACCAGAGGACAGCTATCTAGGGGGGAGACCCAGTACTTC. Its protein product is CASSPTRGQLSRGETQYF. J is TRBJ2-5 and V is TRBV4-3, with D perhaps matching TRBD1 (6 bases). Germline V lookup: CDR1 LGHNA, CDR2 YSLEER. V was pared by 4 bases and J by 5 bases, with 26 bases between. The CDR3 is made up of 18 amino acids.

The chain links TRBV4-3 to TRBJ2-1; 11 bases match TRBD2. The end of the DNA is better explained by TRBJ2-7, so the J call may be wrong. The length of the CDR3 is 16 residues. Germline CDR1 is LGHNA and CDR2 is YSLEER. The CDR3 sequence is CASSRLAGGSYNEQYF. CDR3 sequence (DNA): TGCGCCAGCAGCCGCCTAGCGGGGGGATCCTACAATGAGCAGTACTTC.

This chain connects TRBV15 to TRBJ2-3; maybe TRBD2 (6 bases). The CDR3 contains 14 residues. The germline V gene encodes CDR1 LNHNV and CDR2 YYDKDF (reference sequence). V was clipped by 0 bases and J by 3 bases, with 7 bases between them. The CDR3 bases are TGTGCCACCAGCAGAGAGACTAGAACAGATACGCAGTATTTT. Amino acids: CATSRETRTDTQYF.

V usage is TRBV20-1 and J usage is TRBJ2-3; D possibly corresponds to TRBD2 (5 bases). Germline V gene sequence: CDR1 DFQATT, CDR2 SNEGSKA (reference sequence). The CDR3 sequence is 13 residues long. The ends were cut back, 6 bases at V and 3 bases at J, with 13 bases in the middle. The CDR3 reads CSAAASGTDTQYF. CDR3 sequence (DNA): TGCAGTGCCGCCGCGAGCGGAACAGATACGCAGTATTTT.

This chain links TRBV5-1 with TRBJ1-1, with D possibly being TRBD1 (5 bases). The V gene lost 4 bases and the J gene lost 2 bases, with 24 bases spanning the gap. The CDR3 has 18 amino acids. Germline loops: CDR1 SGHRS, CDR2 YFSETQ. The CDR3 DNA reads as TGCGCCAGCAGCCCGGAGGGTGGAGGGGCCGGGTTTAACACTGAAGCTTTCTTT. Its protein product is CASSPEGGGAGFNTEAFF.

This clonotype occurred a few times. The V and J genes are TRBV7-2 and TRBJ2-1; D gene ambiguous. V lost 1 base to trimming and J lost 6 bases, with 13 bases between them. Germline V gene lookup returns CDR1 SGHTA and CDR2 FQGNSA. This CDR3 has 15 amino acids. This CDR3 is CASSLGLYPPNEQFF. The DNA for the CDR3 is TGTGCCAGCAGCTTAGGCCTATATCCTCCCAATGAGCAGTTCTTC.

V and J are TRBV11-3 and TRBJ2-1; a weak D match, TRBD1 (6 bases). With 3 bases removed from V and 9 bases from J, the gap between germline ends came to 9 bases. Germline CDR1 reads SGHNT; CDR2 reads YENEEA. The CDR3 covers 12 residues. This CDR3 is CASSFRGTEQFF. DNA for the CDR3: TGTGCCAGCAGCTTCAGGGGAACTGAGCAGTTCTTC.

The gene calls are TRBV6-2 or TRBV6-3 and TRBJ2-3, with D hard to call. The CDR3 runs to 15 residues. Deletions cut 5 bases from V and 0 bases from J, with 12 bases between. CDR1 is MNHEY, CDR2 SVGEGT, per germline. CDR3 amino acids: CASSTATISTDTQYF. For the CDR3, the DNA is TGTGCCAGCAGTACCGCGACAATTAGCACAGATACGCAGTATTTT.

This clonotype was counted between two and nine times. V is TRBV20-1 and J is TRBJ1-5, with D possibly being TRBD1 (6 bases). CDR3 length: 13 amino acids. Trimming shortened V by 6 bases and J by 0 bases, and 9 bases separated the two germline ends. CDR1 is DFQATT, CDR2 SNEGSKA, per germline (reference sequence). Written as DNA, the CDR3 is TGCAGTGCCGGGGGACATAGCAATCAGCCCCAGCATTTT. Its protein is CSAGGHSNQPQHF.

The chain has TRBV20-1 and TRBJ2-7, with TRBD1 matching over 7 bases. J was trimmed by 0 bases and V by 6 bases; bases with no gene match: 11. The CDR3 is 15 amino acids. Germline V gene sequence: CDR1 DFQATT, CDR2 SNEGSKA (reference sequence). In DNA form, the CDR3 reads TGCAGTGCGGATCTCCGGGACAGATCCTCCTACGAGCAGTACTTC. Translation: CSADLRDRSSYEQYF.